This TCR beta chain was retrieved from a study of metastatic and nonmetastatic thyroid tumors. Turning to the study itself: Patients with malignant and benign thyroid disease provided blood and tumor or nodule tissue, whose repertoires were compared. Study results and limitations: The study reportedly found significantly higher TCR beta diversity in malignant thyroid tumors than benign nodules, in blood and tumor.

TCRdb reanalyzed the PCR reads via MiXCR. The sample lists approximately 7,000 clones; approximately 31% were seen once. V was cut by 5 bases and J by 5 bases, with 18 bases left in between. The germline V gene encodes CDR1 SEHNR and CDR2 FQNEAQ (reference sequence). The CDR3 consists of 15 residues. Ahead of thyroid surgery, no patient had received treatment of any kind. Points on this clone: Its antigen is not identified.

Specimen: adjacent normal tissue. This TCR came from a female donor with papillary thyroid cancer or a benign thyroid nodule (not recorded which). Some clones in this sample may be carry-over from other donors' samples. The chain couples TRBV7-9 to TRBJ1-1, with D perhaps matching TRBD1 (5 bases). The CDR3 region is CASSIQDNPGTEAFF. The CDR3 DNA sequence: TGTGCCAGCAGCATCCAGGACAACCCGGGGACTGAAGCTTTCTTT. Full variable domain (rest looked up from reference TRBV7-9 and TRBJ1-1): DTGVSQNPRHKITKRGQNVTFRCDPISEHNRLYWYRQTLGQGPEFLTYFQNEAQLEKSRLLSDRFSAERPKGSFSTLEIQRTEQGDSAMYLCASSIQDNPGTEAFFGQGTRLTVV.